This passage covers 2 T cell receptor beta chains from one sample sequenced in a study of tumor-infiltrating lymphocytes in primary liver carcinoma. TCR beta cDNA came from roughly 0.45 ug total RNA, primed with a constant-region primer. Three-round nested multiplex PCR performed with slightly modified ARM-PCR produced the TCR beta libraries. PCR rounds one and two used TRBV1-TRBV30 forward primers with a C-beta reverse primer for roughly 9 cycles each. Using its own MiXCR run on the multiplex PCR reads, TCRdb lists one record per CDR3 protein. The repertoire has 310,000 or so distinct CDR3 sequences, around three fifths of them found once; the top ten carry approximately 17%. RNA isolated from unsorted whole blood supplied the blood RNA, with germline DNA also extracted. Sequenced material: peripheral blood. Every receptor here comes from a woman aged 25 to 39 with primary liver carcinoma and hepatitis B virus infection.

Regarding this clonotype: This sequence may be a read error, since a much larger clone differs from it by one base. The V and J genes are TRBV29-1 and TRBJ2-7; no clear D gene. Trimming shortened V by 0 bases and J by 2 bases, and 2 bases separated the two germline ends. The CDR3 contains 11 residues. Germline CDR1 is SQVTM and CDR2 is ANQGSEA. As DNA, the CDR3 is TGCAGCGTTGAAGAGCCCTACGAGCAGTACTTC. It specifies CSVEEPYEQYF.

The sample holds many counts of this clonotype. CDR3: CASSPTPALTAFF. As DNA, the CDR3 is TGTGCCAGCAGCCCGACACCGGCCCTAACGGCTTTCTTT. J is TRBJ1-1 and V is TRBV6-2 or TRBV6-3; D remains unclear. V was trimmed by 6 bases and J by 11 bases, leaving 19 bases between them. The CDR3 has 13 amino acids. Germline CDR1 is MNHEY and CDR2 is SVGEGT.